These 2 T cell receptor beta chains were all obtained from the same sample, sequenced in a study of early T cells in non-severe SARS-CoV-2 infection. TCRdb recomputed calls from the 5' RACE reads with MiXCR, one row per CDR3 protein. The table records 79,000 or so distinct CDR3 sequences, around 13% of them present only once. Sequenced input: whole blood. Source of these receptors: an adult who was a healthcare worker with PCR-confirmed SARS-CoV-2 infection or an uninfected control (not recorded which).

CDR3 region: CASSPDSRSGNTIYF. The CDR3 DNA reads TGTGCCAGCAGCCCGGACAGCCGCTCTGGAAACACCATATATTTT. The chain links TRBV7-9 to TRBJ1-3, with D perhaps TRBD1 (6 bases). Trimming stripped 5 bases from V and 0 bases from J, with 11 bases between. Germline CDR1 is SEHNR and CDR2 is FQNEAQ (reference sequence). The CDR3 consists of 15 residues.

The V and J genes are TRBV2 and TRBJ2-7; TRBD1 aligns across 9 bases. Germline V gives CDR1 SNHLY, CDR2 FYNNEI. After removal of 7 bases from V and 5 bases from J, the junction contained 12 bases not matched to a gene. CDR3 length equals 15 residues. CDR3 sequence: CASTERGQGIDEQYF. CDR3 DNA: TGTGCCAGCACAGAGAGGGGACAGGGTATCGACGAGCAGTACTTC.